This is a list of T cell receptor beta chains from one sample in a study of spatial heterogeneity in lung cancer. MiXCR, applied by TCRdb to the 5' RACE reads, yields one record per CDR3 protein. The table shows 2,500 to 3,500 distinct CDR3 sequences, with 45% to 50% occurring only once. Sequences were derived from lung tumor tissue, sampled at surgery. All receptors come from a male donor with early-stage non-small cell lung cancer. Both conserved end residues are part of each CDR3. Each record gives: CDR3 protein, CDR3 length, D gene, V gene. The D gene is left open where the match is weak.

cdr3_aa: CASSPTGIGDEQFF
cdr3_length: 14
d_call: TRBD1
v_call: TRBV3-1

cdr3_aa: CASSPRTGGFNEQFF
cdr3_length: 15
d_call: TRBD1
v_call: TRBV7-8

cdr3_aa: CSASYDTQYF
cdr3_length: 10
d_call: .
v_call: TRBV20-1

cdr3_aa: CASSFDRGDTEAFF
cdr3_length: 14
d_call: .
v_call: TRBV10-2

cdr3_aa: CAIPAGGTEAFF
cdr3_length: 12
d_call: TRBD1
v_call: TRBV7-9

cdr3_aa: CASMIQGAGNTIYF
cdr3_length: 14
d_call: .
v_call: TRBV2

cdr3_aa: CASSPQGLDNEQFF
cdr3_length: 14
d_call: .
v_call: TRBV5-1

cdr3_aa: CASSHGTGGALGQPQHF
cdr3_length: 17
d_call: TRBD1
v_call: TRBV6-6

cdr3_aa: CASSDVEESYEQYF
cdr3_length: 14
d_call: .
v_call: TRBV6-2/TRBV6-3

cdr3_aa: CASSPTYYEQYF
cdr3_length: 12
d_call: .
v_call: TRBV6-2/TRBV6-3

cdr3_aa: CAIREQFSTDTQYF
cdr3_length: 14
d_call: .
v_call: TRBV10-3

cdr3_aa: CASRQTSGLMNEQFF
cdr3_length: 15
d_call: TRBD2
v_call: TRBV7-3

cdr3_aa: CASSLAGDTDTQYF
cdr3_length: 14
d_call: TRBD2
v_call: TRBV6-5

cdr3_aa: CASSLLEKDTGELFF
cdr3_length: 15
d_call: .
v_call: TRBV28

cdr3_aa: CASSLAPGTQETQYF
cdr3_length: 15
d_call: .
v_call: TRBV27

cdr3_aa: CASSLMGGESRELFF
cdr3_length: 15
d_call: TRBD2
v_call: TRBV7-2

cdr3_aa: CASRGTDSGNTIYF
cdr3_length: 14
d_call: TRBD1
v_call: TRBV2

cdr3_aa: CASSQVKQTNQPQHF
cdr3_length: 15
d_call: .
v_call: TRBV4-1

cdr3_aa: CASSSASGGAYEQFF
cdr3_length: 15
d_call: TRBD2
v_call: TRBV11-3

cdr3_aa: CASRQQGAETGELFF
cdr3_length: 15
d_call: TRBD1
v_call: TRBV4-3

cdr3_aa: CASSDETGNTGELFF
cdr3_length: 15
d_call: .
v_call: TRBV6-4

cdr3_aa: CASSPPGLAGGQETQYF
cdr3_length: 17
d_call: TRBD2
v_call: TRBV7-2

cdr3_aa: CTTGGGETQYF
cdr3_length: 11
d_call: .
v_call: TRBV29-1

cdr3_aa: CSASGQHYEQYF
cdr3_length: 12
d_call: TRBD1
v_call: TRBV29-1

cdr3_aa: CASSQGDLTPRGTEAFF
cdr3_length: 17
d_call: .
v_call: TRBV4-3

cdr3_aa: CSVESVYSYNEQFF
cdr3_length: 14
d_call: .
v_call: TRBV29-1

cdr3_aa: CSTAGSEEDTQYF
cdr3_length: 13
d_call: TRBD2
v_call: TRBV29-1

cdr3_aa: CASSPDRAETQYF
cdr3_length: 13
d_call: TRBD1
v_call: TRBV5-4

cdr3_aa: CASSKTSGTETQYF
cdr3_length: 14
d_call: TRBD2
v_call: TRBV7-9

cdr3_aa: CASSPRGFYEQYF
cdr3_length: 13
d_call: .
v_call: TRBV6-6

cdr3_aa: CASARTGTYEQYF
cdr3_length: 13
d_call: TRBD1
v_call: TRBV6-2/TRBV6-3

cdr3_aa: CASSLTRPGLQYSEQYF
cdr3_length: 17
d_call: .
v_call: TRBV28

cdr3_aa: CASSYVSPGTYEQYF
cdr3_length: 15
d_call: .
v_call: TRBV6-2/TRBV6-3

cdr3_aa: CASSRTSGSSGANVLTF
cdr3_length: 17
d_call: TRBD2
v_call: TRBV7-9

cdr3_aa: CASSFPGTGSEKLFF
cdr3_length: 15
d_call: TRBD1
v_call: TRBV12-3/TRBV12-4

cdr3_aa: CASSLAGGNEKF
cdr3_length: 12
d_call: .
v_call: TRBV11-2

cdr3_aa: CASSVASGSADTQYF
cdr3_length: 15
d_call: TRBD2
v_call: TRBV9